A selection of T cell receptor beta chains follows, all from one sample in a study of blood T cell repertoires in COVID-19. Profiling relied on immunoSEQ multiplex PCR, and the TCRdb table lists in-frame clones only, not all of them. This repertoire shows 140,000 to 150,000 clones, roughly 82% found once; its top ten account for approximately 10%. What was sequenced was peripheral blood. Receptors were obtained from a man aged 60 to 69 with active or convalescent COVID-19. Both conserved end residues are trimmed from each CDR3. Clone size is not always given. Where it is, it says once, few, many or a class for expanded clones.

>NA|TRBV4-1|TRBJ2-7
ASSHPGGEQY
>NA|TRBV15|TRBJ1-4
ATSRSFWGAATNEKLF
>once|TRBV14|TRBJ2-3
ASSQGQINTDTQY
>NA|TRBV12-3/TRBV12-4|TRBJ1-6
ASGTVPHSPLH
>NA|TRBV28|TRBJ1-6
ASSFNFVDRASYNSPLH
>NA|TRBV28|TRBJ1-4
ASSYPLGGRRRGHLF
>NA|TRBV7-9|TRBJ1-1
ASSSNRGGTEAF
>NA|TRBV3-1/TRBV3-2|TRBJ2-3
ASSQDAGTDTQY
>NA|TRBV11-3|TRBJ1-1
ASSLGGIRPGTEAF
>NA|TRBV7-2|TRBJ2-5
ASSLETYQETQY
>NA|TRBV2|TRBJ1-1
ASIMNTEAF
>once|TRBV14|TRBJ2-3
ASSRGGASTDTQY
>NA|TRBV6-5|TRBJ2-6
ASSSGSGANVLT
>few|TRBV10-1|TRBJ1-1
ASSAGQTNTEAF